This paragraph covers one T cell receptor beta chain sequence. Method: immunoSEQ multiplex PCR; TCRdb's copy keeps in-frame clones and lacks some. The table shows about 190,000 clones, with 90% occurring only once. Trimming took 4 bases from V and 7 from J, leaving 14 bases between them. The length of the CDR3 is 14 residues. Per the germline V gene, CDR1 is WSHSY and CDR2 is SAAADI. The entry originates in a study of blood T cell repertoires in COVID-19. Study overall: In each case, the material was cDNA or gDNA derived from T cells, B-cell-depleted T cells, or PBMCs.

The TCR comes from a man aged 50 to 60 with acute or convalescent COVID-19. V gene TRBV10-2 combines with J gene TRBJ1-5; D possibly corresponds to TRBD1 (5 bases). Sequences were obtained from peripheral blood. CDR3 in amino acids: CASSGFGGDQPQHF. The CDR3 bases are TGCGCCAGCAGTGGTTTCGGGGGGGACCAGCCCCAGCATTTT.